These 22 T cell receptor beta chains share one sample of origin, sequenced in a study of spatial heterogeneity in lung cancer (dated by TCRdb to between 2019 and 2020). Libraries were built with 5' RACE. The listed sequencing device is NextSeq 500. In-frame beta chains were kept once TCRdb had trimmed the public reads at Q25 with fastp and called clones with MiXCR. Rows merge per CDR3 protein into single entries with the most common DNA and genes. The sample table holds 23,000 or so distinct CDR3 sequences, of which roughly 9.7% were seen once. About 20% of the sample comes from the top ten. What the time point label conveys for this sample: blood at routine non-recurrence follow-up after resection. The material sequenced was PBMCs, taken at follow-up. Receptor source: a male donor with early-stage non-small cell lung cancer.

This clonotype was seen many times. V and J are TRBV20-1 and TRBJ2-3, with 7 bases fitting TRBD1. The CDR3 is made up of 14 amino acids. V lost 5 bases, J lost 2 bases, and 7 bases stayed unmatched. Germline CDR1 DFQATT, CDR2 SNEGSKA (reference sequence). CDR3: CSAGDSFLTDTQYF. CDR3 sequence (DNA): TGCAGTGCTGGGGACAGTTTCCTCACAGATACGCAGTATTTT.

This clonotype showed up many times. The chain links TRBV4-3 to TRBJ2-1, with 9 bases matching TRBD2. Trimming cost V 1 base and J 7 bases; bases outside gene matches: 8. The CDR3 has 16 amino acids. Germline assignment: CDR1 LGHNA and CDR2 YSLEER. The CDR3 loop is CASSQVYAGGRNEQFF. The CDR3 DNA sequence: TGCGCCAGCAGCCAAGTGTACGCGGGGGGGCGGAATGAGCAGTTCTTC.

Concerning this clonotype itself: This may be a read error: a much more frequent sequence differs by one nucleotide. This chain uses TRBV20-1 with TRBJ1-2, with 8 bases aligning to TRBD1. Germline-derived CDR1 and CDR2 are DFQATT and SNEGSKA (reference sequence). V was pared by 1 base and J by 4 bases, with 2 bases of the junction left unmatched. The CDR3 is 13 residues long. CDR3 region: CSARATGAYGYTF. The CDR3 coding sequence is TGCAGTGCTAGAGCGACAGGGGCCTATGGCTACACCTTC.

V usage is TRBV11-1 and J usage is TRBJ2-5; 9 bases map to TRBD2. The CDR3 runs 15 residues. V was pared by 2 bases and J by 5 bases, with 6 bases of the junction left unmatched. Germline values: CDR1 SGHAT, CDR2 FQDESV (reference sequence). This CDR3 reads CASSLQRGEGETQYF. The CDR3, as DNA: TGTGCCAGCAGCTTACAGCGGGGGGAAGGGGAGACCCAGTACTTC.

This clonotype was seen ten or more times. This chain joins TRBV7-6 and TRBJ2-1, with D unclear. The CDR3 consists of 13 residues. Germline V gene lookup returns CDR1 SGHVS and CDR2 FNYEAQ. V dropped 5 bases and J dropped 9 bases, with 14 bases sitting between them. CDR3 coding DNA: TGTGCCAGCAGCCCCGCCCTAGAGAGTGAGCAGTTCTTC. Encoded protein: CASSPALESEQFF.

In this sample, this clonotype turned up many times. V and J are TRBV3-1 and TRBJ2-7; TRBD2 matches 9 bases. J lost 7 bases, V lost 6 bases, and 13 bases had no gene match. The CDR3 length is 15 residues. CDR1 and CDR2 (germline): LGHDT, YNNKEL (reference sequence). This CDR3 is CASSGSGTSSGEQYF. The DNA for the CDR3 is TGTGCCAGCAGTGGCTCGGGGACTAGCTCGGGGGAGCAGTACTTC.

This clonotype was seen only a few times. The gene calls are TRBV20-1 and TRBJ2-1; 7 bases align to TRBD2. This CDR3 is built from 15 residues. CDR1 is DFQATT and CDR2 is SNEGSKA in the germline V gene (reference sequence). V was pared by 5 bases and J by 4 bases, with 11 bases of the junction left unmatched. The chain's CDR3 is CSAARVASGYNEQFF. CDR3 bases: TGCAGTGCTGCCCGGGTGGCTAGCGGTTACAATGAGCAGTTCTTC.

This clonotype occurred many times. This chain links TRBV28 with TRBJ1-5; D is unresolved. From germline, CDR1 is MDHEN and CDR2 SYDVKM. The CDR3 runs to 12 residues. Trimming took 3 bases from V and 6 from J, leaving 6 bases between them. DNA for the CDR3: TGTGCCAGCAGTTTCAGCCTTCAGCCCCAGCATTTT. Its translation is CASSFSLQPQHF.

Regarding this clonotype: An end of the junction does not agree with germline; a read error may underlie this. The chain has TRBV7-7 and TRBJ2-2; 9 positions match TRBD1. The V gene's germline CDR1 is SSHAT and CDR2 FNYEAQ (reference sequence). The CDR3 covers 15 residues. The CDR3 nucleotides are TGTGCTAGCAGCAGGGACAGGGCTTACACCGGGGAGCTGTTTTTT. Translation gives CASSRDRAYTGELFF.

This clonotype was observed at least ten times. This rearrangement joins TRBV5-6 to TRBJ2-1; 8 positions match TRBD2. The J segment lost 3 bases and the V segment lost 0 bases, leaving 5 bases of the junction unmatched. The CDR3 runs to 16 residues. From germline, CDR1 is SGHDT and CDR2 YYEEEE. The CDR3 DNA is TGTGCCAGCAGCTTGGTCAGCCTAGCGGGCTACAATGAGCAGTTCTTC. The encoded protein is CASSLVSLAGYNEQFF.

This clonotype was observed a handful of times. The J gene is TRBJ2-7, the V gene TRBV11-2; D is unclear. The CDR3 length is 13 residues. From germline, CDR1 is SGHAT and CDR2 FQNNGV. V was cut by 5 bases and J by 6 bases, with 14 bases left in between. The CDR3 sequence: CASSGQSVSEQYF. CDR3 DNA sequence: TGTGCCAGCAGCGGCCAGTCTGTCTCCGAGCAGTACTTC.

V and J are TRBV4-1 and TRBJ2-7; D perhaps matches TRBD2 (5 bases). The CDR3 consists of 11 residues. Germline loops: CDR1 MGHRA, CDR2 YSYEKL. The V gene lost 1 base and the J gene lost 7 bases, with 5 bases spanning the gap. The CDR3, as DNA: TGCGCCAGCAGCCAAGGGGAGGAGCAGTACTTC. Its protein product is CASSQGEEQYF.

This clonotype was detected ten times or more. The chain has TRBV28 and TRBJ2-5; maybe TRBD1 (5 bases). There are 14 residues in the CDR3. The germline gives CDR1 MDHEN, CDR2 SYDVKM. V shed 6 bases and J shed 1 base, with 12 bases lying between them. CDR3 sequence (DNA): TGTGCCAGCAGCTTCGACAGCACCCAAGAGACCCAGTACTTC. Amino acid sequence: CASSFDSTQETQYF.

A few counts support this clonotype. The chain couples TRBV23-1 to TRBJ2-5; perhaps TRBD2 as D (6 bases). TRBV23-1 counts as an open reading frame of uncertain function. The length of the CDR3 is 17 residues. Trimming pared 2 bases from V and 5 bases from J, leaving 21 bases between. CDR3 coding DNA: TGCGCCAGCAGTCAAAGAAAAAAGGTCCCCGCGGGGGAGACCCAGTACTTC. As protein: CASSQRKKVPAGETQYF.

The rearrangement uses TRBV20-1 and TRBJ2-1, with D possibly being TRBD1 (5 bases). CDR1 is DFQATT, CDR2 SNEGSKA, per germline (reference sequence). The CDR3 has 13 residues. V was trimmed by 0 bases and J by 8 bases, leaving 11 bases between them. Here the CDR3 DNA reads TGCAGTGCTAGAGACCCTTTCAGGGATGAGCAGTTCTTC. It is translated as CSARDPFRDEQFF.

This chain uses TRBV7-9 with TRBJ1-6; tentatively, D is TRBD1 (5 bases). This CDR3 has 15 amino acids. The germline V and J ends were trimmed by 5 bases and 13 bases, with 21 bases remaining between them. The germline gives CDR1 SEHNR, CDR2 FQNEAQ (reference sequence). The CDR3 loop is CASSPGPPSLLPLHF. CDR3 nucleotides: TGTGCCAGCAGCCCGGGACCGCCGAGCCTTTTGCCCCTCCACTTT.

This clonotype was found many times. This sequence joins TRBV4-3 and TRBJ2-5, with a tentative D call TRBD1 (5 bases). V gave up 1 base and J gave up 3 bases, with 9 bases separating them. Looked up from germline, CDR1 is LGHNA and CDR2 is YSLEER. This CDR3 has 14 residues. This CDR3 reads CASSQAGQEETQYF. In DNA, the CDR3 is TGCGCCAGCAGCCAAGCCGGACAAGAAGAGACCCAGTACTTC.

The CDR3 reads CAISATSGGAVYEQFF. As DNA, the CDR3 is TGTGCCATCAGTGCGACAAGCGGGGGGGCTGTTTATGAGCAGTTCTTC. V is TRBV10-3 and J is TRBJ2-1; the match to TRBD2 covers 10 bases. J lost 8 bases, V lost 4 bases, and 11 bases had no gene match. The V gene's germline CDR1 is ENHRY and CDR2 SYGVKD. This CDR3 has 16 residues.

This clonotype was found many times. The chain recombines TRBV29-1 with TRBJ2-3; possibly TRBD2 for D (6 bases). Germline loops: CDR1 SQVTM, CDR2 ANQGSEA. V lost 6 bases and J 0 bases, leaving 10 bases between the germline ends. The CDR3 extends over 13 amino acids. The CDR3 region has the DNA TGCAGCGTGGCTGGGGGGAGCACAGATACGCAGTATTTT. This codes for CSVAGGSTDTQYF.

This clonotype has more than one count but fewer than ten. The rearrangement links TRBV7-2 to TRBJ2-3; D might be TRBD2 (7 bases). Between the trimmed V and J ends, which lost 5 bases and 0 bases, there was a span of 18 bases. This CDR3 spans 17 amino acids. Per the germline V gene, CDR1 is SGHTA and CDR2 is FQGNSA. The chain's CDR3 is CASSKARGAFSTDTQYF. For the CDR3, the DNA is TGTGCCAGCAGCAAGGCACGGGGGGCATTCAGCACAGATACGCAGTATTTT.

The V call is TRBV7-8, the J call TRBJ2-5; D gene uncertain. The length of the CDR3 is 13 residues. V lost 1 base and J 1 base, leaving 4 bases between the germline ends. CDR1 is SGHVS and CDR2 is FQNEAQ in the germline V gene. The CDR3: CASSLVGQETQYF. DNA of the CDR3: TGTGCCAGCAGCTTAGTAGGCCAAGAGACCCAGTACTTC.

This clonotype was detected ten times or more. The chain carries TRBV4-3 and TRBJ2-3, with 7 bases fitting TRBD1. J lost 2 bases, V lost 4 bases, and 6 bases had no gene match. This CDR3 is 15 amino acids long. CDR1 and CDR2 (germline): LGHNA, YSLEER. CDR3 nucleotide sequence: TGCGCCAGCAGCCCCCAGGACAGGATCACAGATACGCAGTATTTT. Translation gives CASSPQDRITDTQYF.